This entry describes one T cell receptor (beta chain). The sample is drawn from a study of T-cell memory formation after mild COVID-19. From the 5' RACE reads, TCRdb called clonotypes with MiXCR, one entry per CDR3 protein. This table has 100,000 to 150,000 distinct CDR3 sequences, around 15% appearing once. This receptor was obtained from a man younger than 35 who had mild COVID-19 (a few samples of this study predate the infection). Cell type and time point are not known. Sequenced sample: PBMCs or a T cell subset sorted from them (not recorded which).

The CDR3 DNA follows: TGTGCCAGCAGCCAAGGGGGGACTAGCTCCTACAATGAGCAGTTCTTC. It specifies CASSQGGTSSYNEQFF. This chain links TRBV4-2 with TRBJ2-1; 8 nucleotides match TRBD2. Trimming removed 1 base from V and 0 bases from J; junction bases left unmatched: 2. The CDR3 has 16 residues. Germline V gives CDR1 LGHNA, CDR2 YNFKEQ.